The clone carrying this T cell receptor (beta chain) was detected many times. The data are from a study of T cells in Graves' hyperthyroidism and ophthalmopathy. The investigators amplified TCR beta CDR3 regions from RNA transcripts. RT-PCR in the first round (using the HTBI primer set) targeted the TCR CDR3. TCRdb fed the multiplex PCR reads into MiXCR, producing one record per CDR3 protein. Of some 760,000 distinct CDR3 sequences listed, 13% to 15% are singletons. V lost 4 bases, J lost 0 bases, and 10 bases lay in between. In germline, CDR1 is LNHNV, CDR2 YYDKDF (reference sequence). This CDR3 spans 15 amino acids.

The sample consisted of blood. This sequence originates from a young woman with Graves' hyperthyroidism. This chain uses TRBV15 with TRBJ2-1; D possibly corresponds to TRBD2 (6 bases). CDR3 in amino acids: CATSNGGSSYNEQFF. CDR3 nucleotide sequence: TGTGCCACCAGCAACGGGGGTAGCTCCTACAATGAGCAGTTCTTC.